This T cell receptor beta chain was recovered during a study of chemoradiotherapy in HPV16-positive cancers. Study in general: Functional T-cell assays on a couple of HPV16-positive patients' cells defined candidate HPV-specific clones and common TCR motifs.

Profiling relied on immunoSEQ multiplex PCR, and the TCRdb table lists in-frame clones only, not all of them. Of roughly 14,000 clones in the sample, approximately 90% were seen once. The V and J ends lost 8 bases and 10 bases, in that order; junction bases with no gene match: 3. The CDR3 sequence is 12 residues long. The V gene's germline CDR1 is MGHDK and CDR2 SYGVNS. This material consisted of blood, taken from a patient who underwent chemoradiotherapy. The clonotype was recovered from a human donor with HPV-associated anogenital cancer. This chain links TRBV25-1 with TRBJ1-6; 9 bases align to TRBD1. The CDR3 coding sequence is TGTGCCAGCGGGACAGGGATGTCACCCCTCCACTTT. Translated, it gives CASGTGMSPLHF.